Below, 19 T cell receptor beta chains from the same sample are listed, as sequenced in a study of shared clonotypes between healthy human individuals (dated by TCRdb to 2020 to 2021). Receptors were amplified or captured by the immunoSEQ multiplex PCR assay. Held by TCRdb, this immuneACCESS table contains in-frame sequences only and omits some clones. Under half of the omission traces to an unresolved V gene where checked; the cause of the rest is unknown. The sample table contains about 2 million clones; only one count was recorded for approximately 95% of them. The ten largest clones add up to 0.13% of the sample. The material sequenced was naive CD4+ T cells sorted from blood. This specimen's cell subset or site label, interpreted: CD45RA+ positively selected. The receptors were gathered from a man younger than 35 in good health.

This sequence joins TRBV18 and TRBJ2-7, with D maybe TRBD1 (5 bases). CDR1 KGHSH and CDR2 LQKENI come from the germline V gene. This CDR3 spans 12 amino acids. V lost 8 bases to trimming and J lost 0 bases, with 8 bases between them. The CDR3 loop is CASGHLSYEQYF. In DNA form, the CDR3 reads TGTGCCAGCGGACATCTCTCCTACGAGCAGTACTTC.

J is TRBJ2-5 and V is TRBV7-2; weak D call: TRBD2 (6 bases). Germline V gene sequence: CDR1 SGHTA, CDR2 FQGNSA. The CDR3 is made up of 14 amino acids. V was clipped by 2 bases and J by 5 bases, with 12 bases between them. DNA for the CDR3: TGTGCCAGCAGCTTAACCGGGAGTAAGGAGACCCAGTACTTC. Its protein product is CASSLTGSKETQYF.

This clone showed up just once. The chain has TRBV18 and TRBJ2-6; 7 nucleotides line up with TRBD1. The germline gives CDR1 KGHSH, CDR2 LQKENI. This CDR3 contains 17 residues. V shed 3 bases, J shed 1 base, and the junction held 6 bases outside the gene matches. CDR3 DNA: TGTGCCAGCTCACCCACAACAGGGGCATCTGGGGCCAACGTCCTGACTTTC. The encoded protein is CASSPTTGASGANVLTF.

V is TRBV30 and J is TRBJ2-5; 7 bases agree with TRBD2. The germline V gene has CDR1 GTSNPN and CDR2 SVGIG (reference sequence). The CDR3 is made up of 14 amino acids. Losses at the gene ends were 0 bases for V and 4 bases for J; bases not matched to a gene: 5. The CDR3 loop reads CAWSVGRGGETQYF. The CDR3 DNA reads TGTGCCTGGAGTGTGGGGAGGGGAGGAGAGACCCAGTACTTC.

This CDR3 is CASSLSLPGHHEQFF. The DNA of the CDR3 is TGCGCCAGCAGCTTGAGTTTGCCAGGCCACCATGAGCAGTTCTTC. V is TRBV5-1 and J is TRBJ2-1; D uncertain. V was trimmed by 1 base and J by 8 bases, leaving 16 bases between them. The CDR3 contains 15 residues. Germline V CDR1 and CDR2: SGHRS, YFSETQ.

This clone has only a few counts. V usage is TRBV30 and J usage is TRBJ1-2; D is possibly TRBD1 (6 bases). Trimming stripped 5 bases from V and 4 bases from J, with 14 bases between. Germline CDR1 is GTSNPN and CDR2 is SVGIG (reference sequence). This CDR3 is 13 amino acids long. This chain's CDR3 is CAWPKGGGYGYTF. CDR3 DNA: TGTGCCTGGCCCAAAGGGGGTGGCTATGGCTACACCTTC. Full variable domain (remainder filled in from reference TRBV30 and TRBJ1-2): SQTIHQWPATLVQPVGSPLSLECTVEGTSNPNLYWYRQAAGRGLQLLFYSVGIGQISSEVPQNLSASRPQDRQFILSSKKLLLSDSGFYLCAWPKGGGYGYTFGSGTRLTVV.

The chain combines TRBV19 with TRBJ2-7; D unclear. The V end lost 3 bases, the J end lost 1 base, and 7 bases lay between the germline ends. Germline loops: CDR1 LNHDA, CDR2 SQIVND (reference sequence). The CDR3 extends over 13 amino acids. The CDR3 sequence: CASSMERSYEQYF. CDR3 in DNA: TGTGCCAGTAGTATGGAGAGGTCCTACGAGCAGTACTTC. The entire variable domain, with the rest obtained from reference TRBV19 and TRBJ2-7, is as follows: DGGITQSPKYLFRKEGQNVTLSCEQNLNHDAMYWYRQDPGQGLRLIYYSQIVNDFQKGDIAEGYSVSREKKESFPLTVTSAQKNPTAFYLCASSMERSYEQYFGPGTRLTVT.

The chain couples TRBV5-1 to TRBJ2-7, with D tentatively TRBD2 (6 bases). Trimming left V 4 bases short and J 2 bases short, with 13 bases between. Germline CDR1 SGHRS, CDR2 YFSETQ. CDR3 length: 14 amino acids. The CDR3 region is CASSEAGSPYEQYF. The CDR3 DNA sequence: TGCGCCAGCAGCGAGGCGGGGTCACCCTACGAGCAGTACTTC.

V and J are TRBV7-2 and TRBJ2-3; TRBD2 matches 9 bases. There are 14 residues in the CDR3. The junction had 3 bases not matched to a gene; V was cut back by 1 base and J by 7 bases. Germline V CDR1 and CDR2: SGHTA, FQGNSA. Here the CDR3 reads CASSLGGRENTQYF. The DNA of the CDR3 is TGTGCCAGCAGCTTAGGCGGGAGGGAAAATACGCAGTATTTT.

The gene calls are TRBV9 and TRBJ1-1; D not resolved. The V gene lost 3 bases and the J gene lost 4 bases, with 10 bases spanning the gap. CDR1 is SGDLS, CDR2 YYNGEE, per germline. The CDR3 is made up of 13 amino acids. CDR3 nucleotide sequence: TGTGCCAGCAGCGCCGGGATATTCACTGAAGCTTTCTTT. Translation: CASSAGIFTEAFF. Together with reference TRBV9 and TRBJ1-1, the CDR3 gives the full variable domain: DSGVTQTPKHLITATGQRVTLRCSPRSGDLSVYWYQQSLDQGLQFLIQYYNGEERAKGNILERFSAQQFPDLHSELNLSSLELGDSALYFCASSAGIFTEAFFGQGTRLTVV.

Concerning this clone: This specimen includes other DNA sequences encoding the same CDR3. The rearrangement links TRBV6-5 to TRBJ2-7; 7 bases are a match to TRBD1. With V trimmed by 3 bases and J by 1 base, 3 bases remained unmatched. The germline CDR1 and CDR2 sequences are MNHEY and SVGAGI. This CDR3 has 14 amino acids. The CDR3 coding sequence is TGTGCCAGCAGTTATTCGGGACAGTCCTACGAGCAGTACTTC. It encodes CASSYSGQSYEQYF.

The chain carries TRBV19 and TRBJ1-2; no clear D. Per the germline V gene, CDR1 is LNHDA and CDR2 is SQIVND (reference sequence). The CDR3 extends over 15 amino acids. Between the trimmed V and J ends, which lost 3 bases and 4 bases, there was a span of 15 bases. Here the CDR3 DNA reads TGTGCCAGTAGTATGCAAGGGAGTCGGGGCTATGGCTACACCTTC. Translating it yields CASSMQGSRGYGYTF.

The rearrangement joins TRBV5-1 to TRBJ2-5; tentative D call: TRBD2 (6 bases). This CDR3 comprises 15 residues. The germline CDR1 and CDR2 sequences are SGHRS and YFSETQ. V was trimmed by 2 bases and J by 2 bases, leaving 13 bases between them. Here the CDR3 reads CASSFSRGLQETQYF. CDR3 coding DNA: TGCGCCAGCAGCTTCTCGCGGGGCTTACAAGAGACCCAGTACTTC.

The chain carries TRBV5-1 and TRBJ1-1; 11 bases are a match to TRBD1. With 3 bases clipped from V and 3 bases from J, the junction kept 1 base outside the gene matches. The germline V gene has CDR1 SGHRS and CDR2 YFSETQ. The CDR3 extends over 14 amino acids. As DNA, the CDR3 is TGCGCCAGCAGCTGGACAGGGGGCGACACTGAAGCTTTCTTT. Its protein is CASSWTGGDTEAFF.

This clone was counted a single time. The V gene is TRBV10-1, the J gene TRBJ1-5, with unresolved D. CDR1 WNHNN and CDR2 SYGVQD come from the germline V gene (reference sequence). Trimming shortened V by 3 bases and J by 3 bases, and 3 bases separated the two germline ends. The length of the CDR3 is 12 residues. The DNA for the CDR3 is TGCGCCAGCAGTGACACCAATCAGCCCCAGCATTTT. Residues: CASSDTNQPQHF.

The rearrangement joins TRBV6-5 to TRBJ2-4, with D perhaps TRBD1 (6 bases). The CDR3 covers 14 residues. Looked up from germline, CDR1 is MNHEY and CDR2 is SVGAGI. Between the trimmed V and J ends, which lost 7 bases and 3 bases, there was a span of 13 bases. DNA of the CDR3: TGTGCCAGCAAGACAGGCCCAGGCAAAAACATTCAGTACTTC. It yields the protein CASKTGPGKNIQYF.

The chain employs TRBV5-1 and TRBJ1-4, with 8 bases that match TRBD1. The germline V gene encodes CDR1 SGHRS and CDR2 YFSETQ. The CDR3 spans 16 residues. V gave up 4 bases and J gave up 0 bases; unmatched junction bases: 5. CDR3 sequence (DNA): TGCGCCAGCAGCAACGGACAGGGATCAACTAATGAAAAACTGTTTTTT. Translating it yields CASSNGQGSTNEKLFF.

This chain uses TRBV6-1 with TRBJ2-7; 11 nucleotides agree with TRBD2. CDR1 and CDR2 from the germline V gene are MNHNS and SASEGT. CDR3 length: 19 amino acids. Trimming took 1 base from V and 0 from J; bases not matched to a gene: 11. The CDR3 protein is CASSEGLGLADPSSYEQYF. Here the CDR3 DNA reads TGTGCCAGCAGTGAAGGGCTGGGACTAGCGGATCCCAGCTCCTACGAGCAGTACTTC.

The chain links TRBV7-9 to TRBJ1-5; the match to TRBD1 covers 7 bases. The CDR3 has 16 residues. Germline values: CDR1 SEHNR, CDR2 FQNEAQ (reference sequence). V shed 5 bases and J 0 bases; nucleotides not matched to a gene: 7. The chain's CDR3 is CASSPTGDFSNQPQHF. CDR3 sequence (DNA): TGTGCCAGCAGCCCAACAGGGGACTTTAGCAATCAGCCCCAGCATTTT.